These T cell receptor beta chains were read from a single sample in a study of T cells in Graves' hyperthyroidism and ophthalmopathy. TCRdb reanalysed the multiplex PCR reads using MiXCR and keeps one entry per CDR3 protein. The sample has around 700,000 distinct CDR3 sequences; over 35% are singletons. Specimen: blood. These receptors were obtained from a middle-aged woman with Graves' hyperthyroidism. The CDR3 runs from the conserved cysteine through the conserved F or W. Each record gives: clone size, D gene, J gene, V gene, CDR3 protein, CDR3 DNA. D genes are given only for firm matches. Expanded clones are given a class, and other clones once, few, many or no size at all.

>few|NA|TRBJ1-2|TRBV9
CASSLGQPLPGGYTF
TGTGCCAGCAGCTTGGGGCAGCCCCTACCGGGTGGCTACACCTTC
>many|NA|TRBJ1-2|TRBV2
CALHRPLYGYTF
TGTGCCCTTCACAGGCCGCTCTATGGCTACACCTTC
>NA|NA|TRBJ1-3|TRBV20-1
CSARAWGSGNTIYF
TGCAGTGCTAGGGCGTGGGGCTCTGGAAACACCATATATTTT
>few|TRBD2|TRBJ2-5|TRBV25-1
CASKSGRKETQYF
TGTGCCAGCAAGAGCGGGAGAAAAGAGACCCAGTACTTC
>many|TRBD1|TRBJ2-5|TRBV19
CASSPGQGEETQYF
TGTGCCAGCAGCCCCGGACAGGGAGAAGAGACCCAGTACTTC
>NA|NA|TRBJ1-2|TRBV7-8
CASSLSGRADGYTF
TGTGCCAGCAGCTTAAGCGGGAGGGCCGATGGCTACACCTTC
>NA|NA|TRBJ2-3|TRBV11-1
CASSPRDTQYF
TGTGCCAGCAGCCCTCGGGATACGCAGTATTTT
>many|NA|TRBJ2-6|TRBV5-1
CASSPESGANVLTF
TGCGCCAGCAGCCCGGAGTCTGGGGCCAACGTCCTGACTTTC
>NA|TRBD2|TRBJ2-7|TRBV15
CASKEREDSSAEQYF
TGTGCCAGCAAGGAGCGGGAGGACTCCAGCGCCGAGCAGTACTTC
>few|NA|TRBJ2-7|TRBV12-3/TRBV12-4
CASSPWLYEQYF
TGTGCCAGCAGTCCCTGGCTCTACGAGCAGTACTTC
>many|NA|TRBJ1-2|TRBV25-1
CASSVNWGAGGYTF
TGTGCCAGCAGTGTGAATTGGGGGGCCGGCGGCTACACCTTC
>few|TRBD2|TRBJ2-5|TRBV10-3
CAINPGASGIGETQYF
TGTGCCATCAATCCCGGAGCTAGCGGGATAGGGGAGACCCAGTACTTC
>NA|TRBD1|TRBJ1-3|TRBV7-9
CASSFLGQGAGNTIYF
TGTGCCAGCAGCTTCCTAGGACAGGGCGCTGGAAACACCATATATTTT
>NA|NA|TRBJ1-2|TRBV29-1
CSSEWQGNYGYTF
TGCAGCAGTGAATGGCAGGGAAACTATGGCTACACCTTC
>few|NA|TRBJ2-7|TRBV7-2
CASSFLDSYEQYF
TGTGCCAGCAGCTTTCTAGACTCCTACGAGCAGTACTTC
>few|NA|TRBJ1-1|TRBV28
CASEEVMNTEAFF
TGTGCCAGTGAAGAAGTTATGAACACTGAAGCTTTCTTT
>NA|TRBD1|TRBJ1-1|TRBV5-1
CASSLSGQAMNTEAFF
TGCGCCAGCAGCTTGTCGGGACAGGCCATGAACACTGAAGCTTTCTTT
>many|NA|TRBJ1-3|TRBV6-1
CASSEVDRQNTIYF
TGTGCCAGCAGTGAAGTGGACCGTCAGAACACCATATATTTT
>NA|NA|TRBJ1-2|TRBV12-3/TRBV12-4
CASSYPGKAYGYTF
TGTGCCAGCAGTTACCCAGGGAAGGCGTATGGCTACACCTTC
>NA|NA|TRBJ1-6|TRBV29-1
CSVRPGQGQHF
TGCAGCGTTCGCCCGGGCCAGGGCCAACACTTT
>many|NA|TRBJ1-3|TRBV20-1
CSARDFNSGNTIYF
TGCAGTGCGAGGGACTTCAACTCTGGAAACACCATATATTTT
>NA|TRBD1|TRBJ2-7|TRBV7-2
CATGRTGTGGVEQYF
TGTGCCACCGGAAGGACGGGGACAGGGGGGGTCGAGCAGTACTTC
>many|NA|TRBJ1-6|TRBV15
CATSRKGYNSPLHF
TGTGCCACCAGCAGAAAGGGCTATAATTCACCCCTCCACTTT
>many|TRBD2|TRBJ2-2|TRBV10-3
CAISSGRSGRATGELFF
TGTGCCATCAGTTCCGGTAGGAGCGGGAGGGCCACCGGGGAGCTGTTTTTT